This T cell receptor (beta chain) was found in a study of T-cell reconstitution after alpha-beta-depleted transplantation in children. Trimming removed 1 base from V and 4 bases from J, with 7 bases in between. The CDR3 covers 13 residues. TCRbeta library construction was performed incorporating unique molecular identifiers. From the PCR reads, TCRdb called clonotypes with MiXCR, one entry per CDR3 protein. The sample comprises 350,000 to 400,000 distinct CDR3 sequences, roughly 13% of which are singletons, and around 4% rests with the top ten. At least ten counts were recorded for this clonotype. This rearrangement joins TRBV12-3 or TRBV12-4 to TRBJ1-1; D gene unclear. This receptor was obtained from a human donor who donated a stem cell graft to a child with Fanconi anemia. Sequences were derived from PBMCs, sampled from the stem cell graft. This CDR3 reads CASSLGSGTEAFF. The CDR3 bases are TGTGCCAGCAGTTTAGGTTCGGGCACTGAAGCTTTCTTT.